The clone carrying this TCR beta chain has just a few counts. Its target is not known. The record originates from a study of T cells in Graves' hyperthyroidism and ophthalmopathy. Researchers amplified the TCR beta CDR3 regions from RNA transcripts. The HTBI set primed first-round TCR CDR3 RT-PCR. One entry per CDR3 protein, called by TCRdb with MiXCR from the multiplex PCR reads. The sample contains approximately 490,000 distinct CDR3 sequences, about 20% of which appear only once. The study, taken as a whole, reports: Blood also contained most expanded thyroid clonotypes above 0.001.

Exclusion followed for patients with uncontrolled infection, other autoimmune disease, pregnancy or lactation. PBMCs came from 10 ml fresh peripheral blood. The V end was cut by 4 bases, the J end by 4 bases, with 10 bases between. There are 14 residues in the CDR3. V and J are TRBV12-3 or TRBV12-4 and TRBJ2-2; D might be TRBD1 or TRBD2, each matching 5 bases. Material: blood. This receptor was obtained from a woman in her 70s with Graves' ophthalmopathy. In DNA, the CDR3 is TGTGCCAGCAGTTGGTCGGGGACCACCGGGGAGCTGTTTTTT. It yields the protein CASSWSGTTGELFF.